Reported below is one T cell receptor (beta chain). Its antigen is still unknown. The CDR3 length is 14 residues. In germline, CDR1 is MNHEY, CDR2 SVGEGT. What made the TCR beta cDNA was 5'RACE template switching with UMIs. TCRdb reprocessed the 5' RACE reads and keeps a single row for each CDR3 protein, giving no DNA. The table counts 500,000 to 600,000 distinct CDR3 sequences; 3.5% to 4.5% lies in the top ten. The data originate from a study of T cells expressing NK-cell markers. Overall study: Repertoires of TCR beta were obtained from T cells sorted as CD3+CD56+NKG2C+, CD3+CD56+NKG2C- and CD3+CD56-NKG2C+.

General observations from the study: The study left the HCMV specificity of expanded NKG2C+ T cell clones unresolved.

This receptor was identified in a man aged 18 to 30 in good health. This chain connects TRBV6-2 or TRBV6-3 to TRBJ2-1. Sequencing was performed on blood T cells: a sorted CD56 or NKG2C T cell subset, CD4+ or CD8+ T cells, or bulk PBMC T cells (not recorded which). The CDR3 sequence: CATTWGSSYNEQFF.